The sequence of this T cell receptor (beta chain) was determined in a study of T cells expressing NK-cell markers. Overall study: Sequencing covered eight donors, seven HCMV-seropositive and one seronegative.

Findings and caveats of the study: Four of the donors also had these clonotypes leading their CD3+CD56-NKG2C+ fraction. Dominant NKG2C+ clonotype frequencies of roughly 1.0-7.5% of CD8+ T cells were measured in a handful of donors.

In regard to this clonotype: Antigen specificity is unknown.

TCRdb re-called the 5' RACE reads, yielding one record per CDR3 amino acid sequence without DNA. The ten most abundant clones cover roughly 18% of a sample with under 200,000 distinct CDR3 sequences. The CDR3 length is 15 residues. CDR1 and CDR2 from the germline V gene are SGHKS and YYEKEE (reference sequence). The sample comprised blood T cells: a sorted CD56 or NKG2C T cell subset, CD4+ or CD8+ T cells, or bulk PBMC T cells (not recorded which). The TCR originated in a woman aged 18-69 years in good health. The chain uses TRBV5-5 and TRBJ2-3; the D call from TCRdb, TRBD2, cannot be confirmed without DNA. The CDR3 spells CASSLAVSGVSTQYF.